The 15 T cell receptor beta chains reported below all come from one sample, sequenced in a study of blood T cells in healthy people across ages. Together with a sample-barcoded 5' primer, a J-beta primer mix was included in a second PCR lasting about 6 to 12 cycles. TCRdb itself ran the 5' RACE reads through MiXCR, one entry per CDR3 protein. The sample has some 640,000 distinct CDR3 sequences, approximately 50% seen once. The sequenced material came from blood. The receptor set was obtained from a woman aged 60-75 years in good health.

The V and J genes are TRBV24-1 and TRBJ2-5, with 8 bases that match TRBD1. CDR1 KGHDR and CDR2 SFDVKD come from the germline V gene. J was trimmed by 11 bases and V by 3 bases; bases with no gene match: 10. The CDR3 covers 14 residues. The CDR3 region is CATSDPYRGNEQYF. The CDR3 region has the DNA TGTGCCACCAGTGATCCCTACAGGGGGAATGAGCAGTACTTC.

This clonotype appeared a few times. V usage is TRBV7-9 and J usage is TRBJ2-2; tentatively, D is TRBD2 (5 bases). Germline V gene sequence: CDR1 SEHNR, CDR2 FQNEAQ (reference sequence). CDR3 length equals 15 residues. V was shortened by 5 bases and J by 1 base, with 11 bases between the two germline ends. This CDR3 is CASSRRQLNTGELFF. In nucleotides, the CDR3 is TGTGCCAGCAGCCGGAGGCAATTGAACACCGGGGAGCTGTTTTTT.

In this sample, this clonotype turned up a few times. V usage is TRBV18 and J usage is TRBJ1-1; possible D gene TRBD1, 6 bases. This CDR3 contains 15 residues. Germline values: CDR1 KGHSH, CDR2 LQKENI. V shed 6 bases and J shed 4 bases, with 18 bases lying between them. Here the CDR3 reads CASSQGTSRSTEAFF. The CDR3, as DNA: TGTGCCAGCTCCCAGGGGACATCCCGGAGCACTGAAGCTTTCTTT.

This clonotype has just a few counts. The V gene is TRBV7-2, the J gene TRBJ2-3, with 8 positions matching TRBD1. After removal of 5 bases from V and 6 bases from J, the junction contained 10 bases not matched to a gene. Germline V gives CDR1 SGHTA, CDR2 FQGNSA. This CDR3 has 15 residues. In DNA form, the CDR3 reads TGTGCCAGCAGCCTATACCCGCAGGGGGCCGATACGCAGTATTTT. It yields the protein CASSLYPQGADTQYF.

The chain carries TRBV7-2 and TRBJ1-1, with D perhaps matching TRBD1 (6 bases). V was pared by 1 base and J by 4 bases, with 13 bases between. Germline lookup yields CDR1 SGHTA and CDR2 FQGNSA. The CDR3 runs to 15 residues. The CDR3 bases are TGTGCCAGCAGCTTAGGAGGCCAGGGGCGCACTGAAGCTTTCTTT. Translated: CASSLGGQGRTEAFF.

This chain links TRBV12-3 or TRBV12-4 with TRBJ2-7, with D possibly TRBD1 on 5 matching bases. This CDR3 is built from 13 residues. Trimming shortened V by 4 bases and J by 7 bases, and 14 bases separated the two germline ends. This chain's CDR3 is CASSSPQVREQYF. CDR3 DNA sequence: TGTGCCAGCAGTTCTCCACAGGTGAGAGAGCAGTACTTC.

This clonotype was seen a few times. The chain uses TRBV7-2 and TRBJ2-7; D uncertain. CDR1 is SGHTA, CDR2 FQGNSA, per germline. This CDR3 is 15 amino acids long. Trimming removed 1 base at V and 3 bases at J, with 13 bases between. The DNA for the CDR3 is TGTGCCAGCAGCTTAGAGTTTGGCTACCACTACGAGCAGTACTTC. Translating gives CASSLEFGYHYEQYF.

This clonotype showed up just a few times. The rearrangement joins TRBV5-5 to TRBJ2-1; no definite D call. The CDR3 contains 14 residues. The V gene's germline CDR1 is SGHKS and CDR2 YYEKEE (reference sequence). V lost 6 bases and J 5 bases, leaving 15 bases between the germline ends. CDR3 bases: TGTGCCAGCAAACCCGAGATAGCCAACAATGAGCAGTTCTTC. Residues: CASKPEIANNEQFF.

The chain is built from TRBV2 and TRBJ1-2, with D perhaps TRBD1 (6 bases). The CDR3 consists of 15 residues. Germline assignment: CDR1 SNHLY and CDR2 FYNNEI. Trimming removed 3 bases at V and 4 bases at J, with 15 bases between. The CDR3 region has the DNA TGTGCCAGCAGTGACTTCCCGGGGGGCTTCTATGGCTACACCTTC. It encodes CASSDFPGGFYGYTF.

This chain joins TRBV12-3 or TRBV12-4 and TRBJ2-4; D is ambiguous. The ends were cut back, 5 bases at V and 15 bases at J, with 17 bases in the middle. This CDR3 is 12 amino acids long. CDR3 nucleotide sequence: TGTGCCAGCAGTCTTCAAAGGCCGAGGCTGTACTTC. Its translation: CASSLQRPRLYF.

This clonotype was counted at least ten times. The V gene is TRBV28, the J gene TRBJ2-7; 8 positions match TRBD1. Per the germline V gene, CDR1 is MDHEN and CDR2 is SYDVKM. The V and J ends lost 6 bases and 3 bases, in that order; junction bases with no gene match: 10. The CDR3 runs 15 residues. The CDR3 region has the DNA TGTGCCAGCAGCTACGACAGGGGCAAGGGCTACGAGCAGTACTTC. This encodes CASSYDRGKGYEQYF.

V is TRBV5-1 and J is TRBJ1-6, with D possibly TRBD1 on 6 matching bases. The CDR3 covers 15 residues. Trimming cost V 4 bases and J 6 bases, with 14 bases left between them. Germline assignment: CDR1 SGHRS and CDR2 YFSETQ. CDR3 DNA sequence: TGCGCCAGCAGCAGTTCCGGGACAATTAATTCACCCCTCCACTTT. Its translation is CASSSSGTINSPLHF.

V is TRBV12-3 or TRBV12-4 and J is TRBJ1-1, with a possible D match to TRBD1 (5 bases). Deletions cut 3 bases from V and 4 bases from J, with 12 bases between. The CDR3 is made up of 14 amino acids. CDR3 region: CASSLKGFGTEAFF. In DNA form, the CDR3 reads TGTGCCAGCAGTTTGAAGGGGTTTGGCACTGAAGCTTTCTTT.

The gene calls are TRBV4-1 and TRBJ2-4; 9 bases match TRBD1. The DNA end lines up better with TRBJ2-7; the J call may be wrong. The CDR3 loop spans 16 amino acids. Germline V lookup: CDR1 MGHRA, CDR2 YSYEKL. The CDR3 DNA reads as TGCGCCAGCAGCCAAGATAGGGGACAGGGAATACACGAGCAGTACTTC. This gives the protein CASSQDRGQGIHEQYF.

This clonotype has just a few counts. The V and J genes are TRBV10-3 and TRBJ2-7; D is perhaps TRBD2 (6 bases). The germline gives CDR1 ENHRY, CDR2 SYGVKD. CDR3 length: 13 amino acids. V was clipped by 0 bases and J by 6 bases, with 9 bases between them. Here the CDR3 reads CAISESGGVEQYF. The CDR3 DNA follows: TGTGCCATCAGTGAGTCTGGAGGGGTCGAGCAGTACTTC.